The present TCR beta chain was sequenced within a study of control samples from healthy donors and cancer patients. The assay was immunoSEQ multiplex PCR, and TCRdb's table has in-frame clones only and misses some. The data hold around 94,000 clones, with 86% observed a single time. Looked up from germline, CDR1 is MDHEN and CDR2 is SYDVKM. Trimming cost V 6 bases and J 2 bases, with 7 bases left between them. The CDR3 is 12 amino acids. The chain recombines TRBV28 with TRBJ1-2, with D hard to call. The receptor comes from a woman aged 45-60 years in good health. Material for sequencing was blood. The CDR3 nucleotides are TGTGCCAGCAGCGAACAGAACTATGGCTACACCTTC. It codes for CASSEQNYGYTF.